This T cell receptor (beta chain) was retrieved from a study of CD8+CD57+ T cells in acquired aplastic anemia. Study-level information: Across the sorted CD4+ and CD8+ cells, DNA amounts averaged approximately 3 ug. General study results and limits: Overlap between patients and controls comprised twenty-nine CD8+ CDR3 sequences. With respect to CD8+ Simpson's diversity, patients and controls did not differ significantly.

Turning to this clonotype: Its antigen is not known.

The CDR3 covers 14 residues. Germline-derived CDR1 and CDR2 are SGHTA and FQGNSA. Trimming removed 9 bases from V and 2 bases from J, with 13 bases in between. CDR3 and TCR beta VDJ profiling relied on a genomic DNA template. TCRdb reprocessed the reads via MiXCR and lists one record per CDR3 protein. The table has 200,000 or so distinct CDR3 sequences, around 65% seen once; the top ten hold roughly 50%. The sample taken for sequencing was sorted CD4+, CD8+, or CD8+CD57+ T cells (not recorded which) from PBMCs. The clonotype was recovered from a human donor with severe aplastic anemia or a healthy control (not recorded which). V usage is TRBV7-2 and J usage is TRBJ2-2; D gene unclear. The CDR3 here is CASSTGLNTGELFF. In DNA, the CDR3 is TGTGCCAGTAGTACGGGCCTTAACACCGGGGAGCTGTTTTTT. The variable domain in full, completed from reference TRBV7-2 and TRBJ2-2, reads GAGVSQSPSNKVTEKGKDVELRCDPISGHTALYWYRQSLGQGLEFLIYFQGNSAPDKSGLPSDRFSAERTGGSVSTLTIQRTQQEDSAVYLCASSTGLNTGELFFGEGSRLTVL.